This entry is about one TCR beta chain. Trimming removed 4 bases at V and 5 bases at J, with 12 bases between. From germline, CDR1 is MGHRA and CDR2 YSYEKL. The CDR3 extends over 15 amino acids. This specimen comes from a study of blood T cell repertoires in COVID-19. Study as a whole: The origin of the acute and convalescent COVID-19 samples was the United States, Italy and Spain.

As processed by the authors: By means of reference gene primer amplification, nucleated cell counts were estimated. TCRdb's copy holds only in-frame clones and misses some; the assay was immunoSEQ multiplex PCR. That table supplies the V and J calls and clone size; D and trimming were determined from the DNA. The sample includes 200,000 to 250,000 clones, around 83% of them seen just once. The Seattle site enrolled patients during active infection and followed them longitudinally. This chain connects TRBV4-1 to TRBJ1-6; D ambiguous. The origin of this receptor is a woman between 65 and 79 years old with COVID-19, enrolled during active disease. Source material: peripheral blood. DNA for the CDR3: TGCGCCAGCAGCCCACAGAGCAACAATAATTCACCCCTCCACTTT. Protein: CASSPQSNNNSPLHF.